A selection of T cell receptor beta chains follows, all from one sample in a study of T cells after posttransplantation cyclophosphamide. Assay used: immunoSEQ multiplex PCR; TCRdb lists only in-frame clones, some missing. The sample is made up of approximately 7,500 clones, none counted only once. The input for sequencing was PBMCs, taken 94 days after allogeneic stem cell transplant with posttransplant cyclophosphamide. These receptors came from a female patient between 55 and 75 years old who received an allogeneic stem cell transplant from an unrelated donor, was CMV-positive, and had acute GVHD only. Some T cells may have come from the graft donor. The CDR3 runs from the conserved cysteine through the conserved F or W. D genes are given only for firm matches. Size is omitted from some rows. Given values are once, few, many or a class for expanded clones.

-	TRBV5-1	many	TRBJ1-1	CASTQGDTEAFF	TGCGCCAGCACCCAGGGTGATACTGAAGCTTTCTTT
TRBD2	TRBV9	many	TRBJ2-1	CASSAGLASYNEQFF	TGTGCCAGCAGCGCGGGACTAGCGTCCTACAATGAGCAGTTCTTC
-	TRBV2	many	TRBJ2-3	CASSKQPRSQDTQYF	TGTGCCAGCAGTAAACAACCCCGATCCCAAGATACGCAGTATTTT
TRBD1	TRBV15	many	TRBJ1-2	CATSVTGSYGYTF	TGTGCCACCAGCGTGACAGGGAGCTATGGCTACACCTTC
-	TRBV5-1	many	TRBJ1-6	CASSLVQGNNSPLHF	TGCGCCAGCAGCTTGGTACAGGGCAATAATTCACCCCTCCACTTT
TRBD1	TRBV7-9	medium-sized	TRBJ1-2	CASSPPIRGDYGYTF	TGTGCCAGCAGCCCCCCCATCAGGGGGGACTATGGCTACACCTTC
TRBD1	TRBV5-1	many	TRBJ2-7	CASSLVVWGRDRAYEQYF	TGCGCCAGCAGCTTGGTAGTTTGGGGACGGGACAGGGCTTACGAGCAGTACTTC
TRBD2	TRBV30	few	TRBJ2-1	CAWSVLAGGDEQFF	TGTGCCTGGAGTGTACTAGCGGGAGGGGATGAGCAGTTCTTC
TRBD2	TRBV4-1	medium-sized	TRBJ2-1	CASSHRLAMFF	TGCGCCAGCAGCCACCGACTAGCGATGTTCTTC
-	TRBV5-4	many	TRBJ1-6	CASSPTQGSSSPLHF	TGTGCCAGCAGCCCGACACAGGGTTCAAGTTCACCCCTCCACTTT
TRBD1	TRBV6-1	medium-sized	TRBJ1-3	CASSEAGTGAGNTIYF	TGTGCCAGCAGTGAAGCCGGGACAGGGGCTGGAAACACCATATATTTT
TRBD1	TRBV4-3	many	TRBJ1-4	CASSPGGTVREKLFF	TGCGCCAGCAGCCCAGGGGGGACAGTCCGTGAAAAACTGTTTTTT
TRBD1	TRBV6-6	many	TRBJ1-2	CASSRPTGGNYGYTF	TGTGCCAGCAGTAGACCGACAGGGGGCAACTATGGCTACACCTTC
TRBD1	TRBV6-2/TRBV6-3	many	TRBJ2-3	CASSSEGQGAWDTQYF	TGTGCCAGCAGTTCCGAGGGACAGGGGGCTTGGGATACGCAGTATTTT
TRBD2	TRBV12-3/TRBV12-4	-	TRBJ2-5	CASSRETLAGGQETQYF	TGTGCCAGCAGTCGGGAAACGCTAGCGGGAGGGCAAGAGACCCAGTACTTC
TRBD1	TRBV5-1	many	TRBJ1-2	CASSRTGAFDYGYTF	TGCGCCAGCAGCCGGACAGGGGCATTTGACTATGGCTACACCTTC